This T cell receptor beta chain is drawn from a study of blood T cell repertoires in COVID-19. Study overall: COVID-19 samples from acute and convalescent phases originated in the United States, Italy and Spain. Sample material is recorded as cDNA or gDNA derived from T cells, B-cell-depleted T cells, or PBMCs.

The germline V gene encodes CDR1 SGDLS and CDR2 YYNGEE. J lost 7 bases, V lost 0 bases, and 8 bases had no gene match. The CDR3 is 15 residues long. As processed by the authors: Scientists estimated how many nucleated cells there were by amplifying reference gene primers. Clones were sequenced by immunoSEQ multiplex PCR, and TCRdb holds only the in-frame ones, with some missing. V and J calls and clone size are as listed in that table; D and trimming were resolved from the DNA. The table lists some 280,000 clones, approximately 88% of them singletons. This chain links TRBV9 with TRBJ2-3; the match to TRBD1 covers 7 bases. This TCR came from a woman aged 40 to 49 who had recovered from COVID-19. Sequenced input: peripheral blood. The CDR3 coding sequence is TGTGCCAGCAGCGTAGGTCTTGACAGGGTAAATACGCAGTATTTT. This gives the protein CASSVGLDRVNTQYF. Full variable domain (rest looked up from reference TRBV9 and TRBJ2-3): DSGVTQTPKHLITATGQRVTLRCSPRSGDLSVYWYQQSLDQGLQFLIQYYNGEERAKGNILERFSAQQFPDLHSELNLSSLELGDSALYFCASSVGLDRVNTQYFGPGTRLTVL.